Below, 12 T cell receptor beta chains from the same sample are listed, as sequenced in a study of blood T cell repertoires in COVID-19. This table comes from immunoSEQ multiplex PCR, and its TCRdb copy is limited to in-frame clones, with some not included. The sample holds roughly 260,000 clones; around 89% are singletons and the top ten take around 3.5%. The material sequenced was peripheral blood. Receptors were obtained from a woman between 40 and 50 years old with acute or convalescent COVID-19.

V is TRBV25-1 and J is TRBJ1-4; 7 bases fit TRBD1. The germline V gene encodes CDR1 MGHDK and CDR2 SYGVNS. The CDR3 runs to 15 residues. With 5 bases clipped from V and 5 bases from J, the junction kept 8 bases outside the gene matches. The CDR3 is CASSRQGVGNEKLFF. The CDR3 nucleotides read TGTGCCAGCAGTCGGCAGGGGGTGGGGAATGAAAAACTGTTTTTT.

The CDR3: CASSQERNYGYTF. CDR3 DNA: TGTGCCAGCAGCCAAGAACGGAACTATGGCTACACCTTC. The chain links TRBV14 to TRBJ1-2; D is undetermined. The CDR3 sequence is 13 residues long. Per the germline V gene, CDR1 is SGHDN and CDR2 is FVKESK. The V and J ends lost 0 bases and 2 bases respectively, with 4 bases between them.

The chain joins TRBV6-4 to TRBJ1-4; no definite D call. The CDR3 is made up of 12 amino acids. CDR1 is MRHNA, CDR2 SNTAGT, per germline. With 2 bases removed from V and 10 bases from J, the gap between germline ends came to 8 bases. CDR3 amino acids: CASSDRGGKLFF. CDR3 sequence (DNA): TGTGCCAGCAGTGACAGAGGTGGAAAACTGTTTTTT.

V and J are TRBV9 and TRBJ1-5; D is ambiguous. The CDR3 has 14 amino acids. The germline V gene has CDR1 SGDLS and CDR2 YYNGEE. V gave up 0 bases and J gave up 1 base, with 5 bases separating them. CDR3 DNA: TGTGCCAGCAGCGTAGGTGCGAGCAATCAGCCCCAGCATTTT. Its protein product is CASSVGASNQPQHF.

The chain has TRBV29-1 and TRBJ2-2; 7 bases match TRBD2. CDR3 length equals 16 residues. Germline V lookup: CDR1 SQVTM, CDR2 ANQGSEA. Trimming cost V 4 bases and J 7 bases; bases outside gene matches: 15. CDR3 sequence reads: CSVGPPGGKLYGELFF. Here the CDR3 DNA reads TGCAGCGTTGGGCCCCCCGGGGGGAAACTTTACGGGGAGCTGTTTTTT.

V gene TRBV11-2 combines with J gene TRBJ1-5; D is ambiguous. V gave up 1 base and J gave up 3 bases, with 7 bases separating them. In germline, CDR1 is SGHAT, CDR2 FQNNGV. CDR3 length equals 14 residues. DNA for the CDR3: TGTGCCAGCAGCTTAGGGCGGAACAATCAGCCCCAGCATTTT. Amino acids: CASSLGRNNQPQHF.

The genes are TRBV2 and TRBJ1-1, with a tentative D call TRBD1 (6 bases). This CDR3 comprises 15 residues. The V end was cut by 5 bases, the J end by 2 bases, with 15 bases between. CDR1 is SNHLY and CDR2 is FYNNEI in the germline V gene. The CDR3 bases are TGTGCCAGCAGTTCCCCGACAGGATACAACACTGAAGCTTTCTTT. Translated: CASSSPTGYNTEAFF.

The CDR3 DNA is TGTGCCAGCAGCTTACTCTCTACGGGGGATGAAGCTTTCTTT. Protein: CASSLLSTGDEAFF. The chain joins TRBV7-3 to TRBJ1-1, with D possibly being TRBD1 (5 bases). The CDR3 length is 14 residues. V lost 2 bases to trimming and J lost 7 bases, with 14 bases between them. CDR1 is SGHTA, CDR2 FQGTGA, per germline.

The chain joins TRBV5-6 to TRBJ1-5; D is undetermined. The germline V gene has CDR1 SGHDT and CDR2 YYEEEE. The germline V and J ends were trimmed by 0 bases and 2 bases, with 9 bases remaining between them. The CDR3 is 15 residues long. The CDR3 DNA reads as TGTGCCAGCAGCTTGGGCCAAGCTCGCAATCAGCCCCAGCATTTT. Its translation is CASSLGQARNQPQHF.

The rearrangement links TRBV20-1 to TRBJ1-1; D possibly corresponds to TRBD1 (6 bases). The V gene's germline CDR1 is DFQATT and CDR2 SNEGSKA (reference sequence). The CDR3 length is 13 residues. Trimming pared 3 bases from V and 2 bases from J, leaving 10 bases between. This chain's CDR3 is CSASWTANTEAFF. The CDR3 DNA is TGCAGTGCTAGTTGGACAGCTAACACTGAAGCTTTCTTT.

This chain connects TRBV5-6 to TRBJ2-3; possible D gene TRBD2, 6 bases. The V end was cut by 2 bases, the J end by 4 bases, with 17 bases between. This CDR3 has 16 amino acids. CDR1 and CDR2 (germline): SGHDT, YYEEEE. In DNA, the CDR3 is TGTGCCAGCAGCTTCGCTAGCGAGTATCTGCCAGATACGCAGTATTTT. Protein sequence: CASSFASEYLPDTQYF. Full variable domain (outside the CDR3, taken from reference TRBV5-6 and TRBJ2-3): DAGVTQSPTHLIKTRGQQVTLRCSPKSGHDTVSWYQQALGQGPQFIFQYYEEEERQRGNFPDRFSGHQFPNYSSELNVNALLLGDSALYLCASSFASEYLPDTQYFGPGTRLTVL.

This chain uses TRBV6-1 with TRBJ1-2, with D possibly TRBD1 on 5 matching bases. The V end lost 0 bases, the J end lost 0 bases, and 11 bases lay between the germline ends. The germline CDR1 and CDR2 sequences are MNHNS and SASEGT. The CDR3 runs to 16 residues. The CDR3 bases are TGTGCCAGCAGTGAAGCCTACGCAGGGTCTAACTATGGCTACACCTTC. Amino acid sequence: CASSEAYAGSNYGYTF.